Below, 27 T cell receptor beta chains from the same sample are listed, as sequenced in a study of PD-1 blockade in classical Hodgkin lymphoma. The assay was immunoSEQ multiplex PCR, and TCRdb's table has in-frame clones only and misses some. The sample has approximately 46,000 clones, about three quarters seen once; the top ten hold 9.5% to 12%. Relapses following autologous stem cell transplantation were seen in all patients, with brentuximab vedotin exposure varying. The material was peripheral blood mononuclear cells (PBMCs), obtained at baseline. All receptors come from a human donor with classical Hodgkin lymphoma.

The V and J genes are TRBV6-1 and TRBJ2-1; D possibly corresponds to TRBD2 (5 bases). This CDR3 region has 15 residues. Germline-derived CDR1 and CDR2 are MNHNS and SASEGT. Trimming left V 6 bases short and J 5 bases short, with 17 bases between. The CDR3 DNA sequence: TGTGCCAGCAGGGCAAGTAGCGTCAACAACAATGAGCAGTTCTTC. It specifies CASRASSVNNNEQFF.

The gene calls are TRBV15 and TRBJ2-7; tentatively, D is TRBD1 (5 bases). There are 15 residues in the CDR3. The V end lost 1 base, the J end lost 0 bases, and 10 bases lay between the germline ends. CDR1 LNHNV and CDR2 YYDKDF come from the germline V gene (reference sequence). The CDR3 protein is CATSRGGLPSYEQYF. The CDR3 DNA follows: TGTGCCACCAGCAGAGGGGGCCTGCCCTCCTACGAGCAGTACTTC. The full variable domain, in which reference TRBV15 and TRBJ2-7 provide the parts outside the CDR3, is DAMVIQNPRYQVTQFGKPVTLSCSQTLNHNVMYWYQQKSSQAPKLLFHYYDKDFNNEADTPDNFQSRRPNTSFCFLDIRSPGLGDTAMYLCATSRGGLPSYEQYFGPGTRLTVT.

The rearrangement joins TRBV7-8 to TRBJ1-1, with a weak D call TRBD1 (6 bases). The CDR3 contains 15 residues. The germline CDR1 and CDR2 sequences are SGHVS and FQNEAQ. V was shortened by 1 base and J by 3 bases, with 12 bases between the two germline ends. This CDR3 is CASSLGQARDTEAFF. The CDR3 DNA reads as TGTGCCAGCAGCTTAGGACAGGCCCGGGACACTGAAGCTTTCTTT.

The chain recombines TRBV5-1 with TRBJ2-2, with D possibly matching TRBD1 (6 bases). Germline-derived CDR1 and CDR2 are SGHRS and YFSETQ. Trimming stripped 3 bases from V and 1 base from J, with 10 bases between. The CDR3 consists of 15 residues. CDR3 protein: CASSWGPQNTGELFF. CDR3 bases: TGCGCCAGCAGCTGGGGGCCCCAGAACACCGGGGAGCTGTTTTTT.

In DNA, the CDR3 is TGTGCCAGCAGCCCCCGGACAGAAGCTGACCCTGGCTACACCTTC. Amino acid sequence: CASSPRTEADPGYTF. The genes are TRBV7-3 and TRBJ1-2; possible D gene TRBD1, 6 bases. Per the germline V gene, CDR1 is SGHTA and CDR2 is FQGTGA. The ends were cut back, 5 bases at V and 7 bases at J, with 20 bases in the middle. The CDR3 is 15 amino acids.

The chain joins TRBV19 to TRBJ2-7; TRBD1 aligns across 7 bases. This CDR3 spans 14 amino acids. Germline CDR1 and CDR2: LNHDA and SQIVND (reference sequence). Trimming at V came to 5 bases and at J to 3 bases, leaving 7 bases not matched to a gene. CDR3 amino acids: CASSYQGEYYEQYF. The CDR3 nucleotides read TGTGCCAGTAGTTACCAGGGGGAATACTACGAGCAGTACTTC.

The chain recombines TRBV6-1 with TRBJ1-1; 7 nucleotides line up with TRBD1. V dropped 1 base and J dropped 4; count of bases not matched to a gene: 9. Germline V gene sequence: CDR1 MNHNS, CDR2 SASEGT. The length of the CDR3 is 16 residues. In nucleotides, the CDR3 is TGTGCCAGCAGTGAAGGGAAGAACAGGGGTAGCACTGAAGCTTTCTTT. Protein sequence: CASSEGKNRGSTEAFF.

This clone came up once. The DNA of the CDR3 is TGTGCCTCGGGCAAGTGGGGGGGCGGTGAGACCCAGTACTTC. Protein product: CASGKWGGGETQYF. This sequence joins TRBV6-1 and TRBJ2-5; D might be TRBD2 (7 bases). The germline gives CDR1 MNHNS, CDR2 SASEGT. With 11 bases removed from V and 5 bases from J, the gap between germline ends came to 21 bases. The CDR3 is 14 residues long.

This chain joins TRBV27 and TRBJ1-5; TRBD1 matches at 9 bases. Germline loops: CDR1 MNHEY, CDR2 SMNVEV (reference sequence). The V gene end was trimmed by 5 bases and the J gene end by 6 bases; junction bases not matched to a gene: 5. The CDR3 totals 14 residues. The CDR3 loop is CASSPGTGRQPQHF. CDR3 bases: TGTGCCAGCAGTCCCGGGACAGGGCGTCAGCCCCAGCATTTT.

The chain has TRBV5-1 and TRBJ1-4, with D unclear. The CDR3 is made up of 13 amino acids. Germline CDR1 reads SGHRS; CDR2 reads YFSETQ. V lost 5 bases to trimming and J lost 6 bases, with 11 bases between them. CDR3: CASRSQDDEKLFF. The CDR3 region has the DNA TGCGCCAGCAGAAGTCAGGATGATGAAAAACTGTTTTTT. Full variable domain (outside the CDR3, taken from reference TRBV5-1 and TRBJ1-4): KAGVTQTPRYLIKTRGQQVTLSCSPISGHRSVSWYQQTPGQGLQFLFEYFSETQRNKGNFPGRFSGRQFSNSRSEMNVSTLELGDSALYLCASRSQDDEKLFFGSGTQLSVL.

The chain has TRBV4-1 and TRBJ1-5, with D unclear. V was shortened by 3 bases and J by 6 bases, with 18 bases between the two germline ends. The CDR3 extends over 16 amino acids. In germline, CDR1 is MGHRA, CDR2 YSYEKL. The CDR3 DNA reads as TGCGCCAGCAGCCAGGCGTCCGGGCCTCCTAGTCAGCCCCAGCATTTT. Translated: CASSQASGPPSQPQHF.

The V gene is TRBV27, the J gene TRBJ1-2; possible D gene TRBD1, 5 bases. Germline V CDR1 and CDR2: MNHEY, SMNVEV (reference sequence). V was trimmed by 6 bases and J by 4 bases, leaving 12 bases between them. The CDR3 sequence is 13 residues long. CDR3 sequence reads: CASSPGHRYGYTF. The CDR3 nucleotides are TGTGCCAGCAGCCCGGGGCACCGCTATGGCTACACCTTC.

The chain uses TRBV5-1 and TRBJ1-1, with unresolved D. This CDR3 comprises 13 residues. CDR1 and CDR2 from the germline V gene are SGHRS and YFSETQ. V lost 3 bases, J lost 2 bases, and 8 bases lay in between. The CDR3, as DNA: TGCGCCAGCAGCTCCGACATTAACACTGAAGCTTTCTTT. Translated: CASSSDINTEAFF. The whole variable domain, remainder taken from reference TRBV5-1 and TRBJ1-1, is KAGVTQTPRYLIKTRGQQVTLSCSPISGHRSVSWYQQTPGQGLQFLFEYFSETQRNKGNFPGRFSGRQFSNSRSEMNVSTLELGDSALYLCASSSDINTEAFFGQGTRLTVV.

This clone was recorded a few times. The V gene is TRBV10-2, the J gene TRBJ2-5; TRBD2 aligns across 9 bases. Germline lookup yields CDR1 WSHSY and CDR2 SAAADI. Trimming cost V 6 bases and J 5 bases; bases outside gene matches: 13. This CDR3 is 16 amino acids long. CDR3 sequence reads: CASRRSGLAEEETQYF. DNA for the CDR3: TGCGCCAGCAGAAGATCGGGACTAGCCGAGGAGGAGACCCAGTACTTC.

The rearrangement joins TRBV28 to TRBJ2-3, with D maybe TRBD2 (5 bases). V was cut by 6 bases and J by 1 base, with 11 bases left in between. Germline V gives CDR1 MDHEN, CDR2 SYDVKM. This CDR3 region has 14 residues. CDR3 sequence (DNA): TGTGCCAGCAGCCGGGGTGGTGGCACAGATACGCAGTATTTT. Protein product: CASSRGGGTDTQYF.

The genes are TRBV7-3 and TRBJ2-1, with a weak D call TRBD1 (6 bases). This CDR3 spans 14 amino acids. Germline CDR1 and CDR2: SGHTA and FQGTGA. Trimming removed 6 bases from V and 4 bases from J, with 13 bases in between. CDR3 in amino acids: CASSSGQIYNEQFF. The CDR3 bases are TGTGCCAGCAGTTCCGGACAGATATACAATGAGCAGTTCTTC.

This clone was seen only a few times. The chain combines TRBV4-1 with TRBJ1-4, with D perhaps TRBD1 (5 bases). CDR1 and CDR2 from the germline V gene are MGHRA and YSYEKL. The CDR3 contains 15 residues. Trimming removed 5 bases from V and 8 bases from J, with 18 bases in between. The CDR3 loop is CASSYRMQGDEKLFF. The CDR3 DNA reads as TGCGCCAGCAGCTATAGGATGCAGGGAGACGAAAAACTGTTTTTT.

The rearrangement uses TRBV18 and TRBJ2-6, with 10 positions matching TRBD1. Losses at the gene ends were 5 bases for V and 0 bases for J; bases not matched to a gene: 4. This CDR3 contains 17 residues. CDR1 and CDR2 (germline): KGHSH, LQKENI. CDR3 bases: TGTGCCAGCTCAGGACAGGGGGTCCTCTCTGGGGCCAACGTCCTGACTTTC. Protein sequence: CASSGQGVLSGANVLTF.

J is TRBJ2-2 and V is TRBV5-1; TRBD1 matches at 7 bases. This CDR3 spans 15 amino acids. Germline CDR1 is SGHRS and CDR2 is YFSETQ. V was pared by 0 bases and J by 4 bases, with 3 bases of the junction left unmatched. The CDR3 region is CASSLDPGGTGELFF. In DNA, the CDR3 is TGCGCCAGCAGCTTGGACCCAGGGGGCACCGGGGAGCTGTTTTTT.

J is TRBJ1-4 and V is TRBV7-3; D gene uncertain. The CDR3 spans 14 residues. CDR1 and CDR2 (germline): SGHTA, FQGTGA. Trimming cost V 4 bases and J 6 bases, with 12 bases left between them. The DNA for the CDR3 is TGTGCCAGCAGCTCAGACCAGGCCGATGAAAAACTGTTTTTT. Encoded protein: CASSSDQADEKLFF.

This clone was found a few times. The chain recombines TRBV19 with TRBJ2-1; 8 bases align to TRBD1. This CDR3 region has 15 residues. Germline assignment: CDR1 LNHDA and CDR2 SQIVND (reference sequence). Unmatched junction bases numbered 8, after V lost 7 bases and J lost 3 bases. The CDR3 bases are TGTGCCAGTACGAACCGGGACAGGCTCTACAATGAGCAGTTCTTC. As protein: CASTNRDRLYNEQFF.

V and J are TRBV29-1 and TRBJ2-1; 12 bases are a match to TRBD2. Germline V lookup: CDR1 SQVTM, CDR2 ANQGSEA. The CDR3 spans 15 residues. Unmatched junction bases numbered 11, after V lost 7 bases and J lost 7 bases. This CDR3 is CSANFLGTSGNEQFF. The CDR3 nucleotides read TGCAGCGCTAACTTCTTGGGGACTAGCGGGAATGAGCAGTTCTTC.

J is TRBJ2-1 and V is TRBV2, with D hard to call. Between the trimmed V and J ends, which lost 3 bases and 4 bases, there was a span of 4 bases. CDR3 length equals 12 residues. Looked up from germline, CDR1 is SNHLY and CDR2 is FYNNEI. CDR3 loop: CASSDAYNEQFF. In DNA, the CDR3 is TGTGCCAGCAGTGATGCATACAATGAGCAGTTCTTC.

For the CDR3, the DNA is TGTGCCAGCAGTTACTCGACGGGCAGTAATCAGCCCCAGCATTTT. Amino acid sequence: CASSYSTGSNQPQHF. The genes are TRBV6-5 and TRBJ1-5; D is uncertain. The V end lost 0 bases, the J end lost 4 bases, and 10 bases lay between the germline ends. This CDR3 is built from 15 residues. Germline V lookup: CDR1 MNHEY, CDR2 SVGAGI.

CDR3 sequence reads: CASTGFNSGANVLTF. The CDR3 bases are TGTGCCAGCACGGGATTTAACTCTGGGGCCAACGTCCTGACTTTC. The chain joins TRBV6-1 to TRBJ2-6, with D maybe TRBD2 (5 bases). Germline V CDR1 and CDR2: MNHNS, SASEGT. Between the trimmed V and J ends, which lost 7 bases and 0 bases, there was a span of 10 bases. This CDR3 has 15 residues.

The V call is TRBV28, the J call TRBJ1-2; D perhaps matches TRBD1 (5 bases). V gave up 6 bases and J gave up 0 bases, with 14 bases separating them. This CDR3 comprises 15 residues. Germline loops: CDR1 MDHEN, CDR2 SYDVKM. This chain's CDR3 is CASRTPDRSNYGYTF. DNA for the CDR3: TGTGCCAGCAGAACCCCAGACAGATCTAACTATGGCTACACCTTC.

V is TRBV15 and J is TRBJ2-1; D call uncertain. CDR1 is LNHNV, CDR2 YYDKDF, per germline (reference sequence). CDR3 length: 16 amino acids. V shed 3 bases and J shed 0 bases, with 12 bases lying between them. The CDR3 spells CATSRVRQASYNEQFF. CDR3 DNA: TGTGCCACCAGCAGGGTTCGGCAGGCCTCCTACAATGAGCAGTTCTTC.